The clone carrying this T cell receptor (beta chain) was counted once. Its antigen remains unknown. This sample was included in a study of cytomegalovirus exposure and HLA in healthy donors. General study points: When a later analysis compared HLA-associated TCR beta chains with equally common others, the HLA-associated chains turned out to be more clonally expanded and to have lower generation probabilities. The CMV antigen specificity of a few CMV-associated chains was confirmed through in vitro analysis. A missense DCLRE1C variant was associated with V- and J-gene trimming of TCR beta chains in a later analysis, and an independent cohort replicated the association.

With 6 bases removed from V and 8 bases from J, the gap between germline ends came to 20 bases. Per germline, CDR1 MRHNA and CDR2 SNTAGT. The CDR3 extends over 15 amino acids. It was with 60 Vbeta and 13 Jbeta primers that the PCR ran. The method was immunoSEQ multiplex PCR; TCRdb's version includes in-frame clones alone and lacks a portion of them. This table has about 160,000 clones, roughly 77% appearing once. This rearrangement joins TRBV6-4 to TRBJ2-1, with D possibly TRBD1 on 5 matching bases. What was sequenced was PBMCs. The receptor's source is a man aged 50 to 60 in good health and CMV-seropositive. The CDR3 DNA sequence: TGTGCCAGCAGCCCGGACCCCCGCCCACAGGATGAGCAGTTCTTC. Its protein is CASSPDPRPQDEQFF.